This paragraph covers one TCR beta chain sequence. The data were taken from a study of identical twins. A universal primer site arose from template switching, and cDNA bore unique molecular identifiers. MiXCR was run by TCRdb on the 5' RACE reads, yielding one entry per CDR3 protein. In the table there are fewer than 500,000 distinct CDR3 sequences, approximately 24% of which are singletons. The ends were cut back, 4 bases at V and 5 bases at J, with 14 bases in the middle. This CDR3 is 14 amino acids long. Germline V gives CDR1 SGHTA, CDR2 FQGNSA. The same data also went into a second study, on T cells expressing NK-cell markers. That work adds: It was sorted CD3+CD56+NKG2C+, CD3+CD56+NKG2C- and CD3+CD56-NKG2C+ T cells that supplied the TCR beta repertoires. Sequencing covered eight donors, seven HCMV-seropositive and one seronegative. One observes that, in a handful of donors, these clonotypes were also the leading ones within the CD3+CD56-NKG2C+ fraction.

What was sequenced was CD4+ T cells sorted from blood. The genes are TRBV7-2 and TRBJ2-5; possible D gene TRBD2, 5 bases. This receptor was taken from a young woman in good health. CDR3 DNA sequence: TGTGCCAGCAGCTCTCCTCGTTCGGGGGAGACCCAGTACTTC. Protein product: CASSSPRSGETQYF.